The 21 T cell receptor beta chains reported below all come from one sample, sequenced in a study of Tregs in tolerant kidney transplant recipients. The protocol was immunoSEQ multiplex PCR, while the TCRdb copy is restricted to in-frame clones and leaves out a portion. This table holds fewer than 55,000 clones. Source: CD4+ T cells from blood, taken before the transplant. The receptors here all came from a human donor who received a combined kidney and bone marrow transplant.

The CDR3 spells CASSRQGNQPQHF. Incomplete CDR3 DNA: TGTGCCAGTAGCCGACAGGGCAATCAGCCC. The rearrangement joins TRBV19 to TRBJ1-5; possibly TRBD1 for D (6 bases). From the germline J gene comes the end of the CDR3, since the read stops 3 residues before it. This CDR3 region has 13 residues. Trimming left V 6 bases short and J 2 bases short, with 8 bases between. Germline V gene sequence: CDR1 LNHDA, CDR2 SQIVND (reference sequence).

With respect to this clone: The read falls 3 residues short of the CDR3 end, and the missing part is taken from the germline J gene. The chain combines TRBV20-1 with TRBJ2-3; D is possibly TRBD1 (6 bases). CDR1 is DFQATT, CDR2 SNEGSKA, per germline (reference sequence). This CDR3 contains 17 residues. V was clipped by 0 bases and J by 4 bases, with 20 bases between them. CDR3 DNA (partial): TGCAGTGCTAGAGACCCTAGGGGGATAACCGCCCCAGATACG. Encoded protein: CSARDPRGITAPDT. The whole CDR3 protein is CSARDPRGITAPDTQYF.

Note on this clone: From the germline J gene comes the end of the CDR3, since the read stops 3 residues before it. V is TRBV19 and J is TRBJ2-2; no clear D. This CDR3 is 13 amino acids long. V was cut by 3 bases and J by 6 bases, with 8 bases left in between. Looked up from germline, CDR1 is LNHDA and CDR2 is SQIVND (reference sequence). Incomplete CDR3 DNA: TGTGCCAGTAGTATCCGGGTCCCCGGGGAG. The encoded protein is CASSIRVPGE. The entire CDR3 protein reads CASSIRVPGELFF.

As regards this clone: The read ends 3 residues shy of where the CDR3 ends; the end is completed using the germline J gene. The chain is built from TRBV18 and TRBJ2-7; possible D gene TRBD1, 5 bases. Germline loops: CDR1 KGHSH, CDR2 LQKENI. The CDR3 extends over 12 amino acids. With 8 bases removed from V and 4 bases from J, the gap between germline ends came to 12 bases. The DNA read from the CDR3 is TGTGCCAGCGGCGAAGGGGCTTACGAG. Its translation is CASGEGAYE. The whole CDR3 region reads CASGEGAYEQYF.

As concerns this clone: The sequenced fragment ends 3 residues before the CDR3 boundary, so the rest is inferred from the germline J gene. V usage is TRBV7-2 and J usage is TRBJ1-3; 7 bases line up with TRBD1. J lost 0 bases, V lost 5 bases, and 4 bases had no gene match. In germline, CDR1 is SGHTA, CDR2 FQGNSA. The CDR3 has 15 amino acids. CDR3 bases read: TGTGCCAGCAGCCTGGGACAGATCTCTGGAAACACC. Protein sequence: CASSLGQISGNT. From start to end, the CDR3 is CASSLGQISGNTIYF.

With regard to this clone: The read falls 3 residues short of the CDR3 end, and the missing part is taken from the germline J gene. The V call is TRBV7-2, the J call TRBJ1-2, with TRBD1 matching over 8 bases. This CDR3 region has 13 residues. Unmatched junction bases numbered 2, after V lost 4 bases and J lost 4 bases. Germline loops: CDR1 SGHTA, CDR2 FQGNSA. The part of the CDR3 DNA that was read is TGTGCCAGCAGCTCCGACAGGGGCTATGGC. It is translated as CASSSDRGYG. The full CDR3 protein reads CASSSDRGYGYTF.

About this clone itself: The CDR3 is cut off 3 residues early in the read; its end comes from the germline J gene. The chain links TRBV2 to TRBJ2-6, with TRBD2 matching over 7 bases. Germline CDR1 and CDR2: SNHLY and FYNNEI. V shed 6 bases, J shed 1 base, and the junction held 6 bases outside the gene matches. The CDR3 runs 16 residues. This CDR3 reads CASRRGGGSGANVLTF. The sequenced CDR3 bases are TGTGCCAGCAGAAGAGGCGGGGGATCTGGGGCCAACGTC.

Regarding this clone: Read sequence stops 3 residues before the CDR3 end, and the germline J gene provides the missing end. This chain uses TRBV7-2 with TRBJ2-1; 11 nucleotides agree with TRBD1. The germline V gene has CDR1 SGHTA and CDR2 FQGNSA. This CDR3 comprises 17 residues. V lost 0 bases and J lost 1; bases outside the gene matches: 2. The CDR3 DNA, read in part, is TGTGCCAGCAGCTTAGCCGGGACAGGGGGGTCCTACAATGAG. This codes for CASSLAGTGGSYNE. The whole CDR3 region reads CASSLAGTGGSYNEQFF.

A note on this clone: The read comes to an end 3 residues before the CDR3 does, leaving the germline J gene to fill in the end. V usage is TRBV20-1 and J usage is TRBJ2-2; 7 bases map to TRBD2. V trimming: 3 bases; J trimming: 0 bases; junction bases outside the gene matches: 10. Per germline, CDR1 DFQATT and CDR2 SNEGSKA (reference sequence). This CDR3 contains 17 residues. The CDR3: CSARGRAGETNTGELFF. The CDR3 DNA, read in part, is TGCAGTGCTAGGGGTCGGGCGGGGGAGACGAACACCGGGGAG.

A word on this clone: With the read ending 3 residues before the CDR3 end, the germline J gene is used to fill in that end. The chain joins TRBV11-2 to TRBJ2-2, with D unresolved. In germline, CDR1 is SGHAT, CDR2 FQNNGV. The CDR3 spans 15 residues. Trimming took off 1 base at V and 0 bases at J, with 6 bases between the two ends. CDR3 loop: CASSLGRANTGELFF. CDR3 DNA (partial): TGTGCCAGCAGCTTAGGTCGGGCGAACACCGGGGAG. Complete variable domain (other parts from reference TRBV11-2 and TRBJ2-2): EAGVAQSPRYKIIEKRQSVAFWCNPISGHATLYWYQQILGQGPKLLIQFQNNGVVDDSQLPKDRFSAERLKGVDSTLKIQPAKLEDSAVYLCASSLGRANTGELFFGEGSRLTVL.

Concerning this clone itself: The CDR3 end is not reached by the read, which stops 3 residues before it; the germline J gene fills it in. V and J are TRBV20-1 and TRBJ2-4; 7 bases match TRBD1. The germline V gene encodes CDR1 DFQATT and CDR2 SNEGSKA (reference sequence). V was clipped by 7 bases and J by 0 bases; unmatched bases: 12. This CDR3 spans 16 amino acids. The covered CDR3 bases are TGCAGTGTCAGTCTTAGGGGACAGCTAGCCAAAAACATT. Protein: CSVSLRGQLAKNI. The CDR3 in full is CSVSLRGQLAKNIQYF.

A note on this clone: The sequenced fragment ends 3 residues before the CDR3 boundary, so the rest is inferred from the germline J gene. The chain has TRBV19 and TRBJ2-1; 9 bases are shared with TRBD2. The CDR3 loop spans 15 amino acids. Germline CDR1 is LNHDA and CDR2 is SQIVND (reference sequence). Germline trimming cut 6 bases from V and 7 bases from J; bases unmatched to any gene: 10. The part of the CDR3 DNA that was read is TGTGCCAGTAGGGGCGGAGCGGGAGGATGGAATGAG. It encodes CASRGGAGGWNE. The full CDR3 protein is CASRGGAGGWNEQFF. Complete variable domain (other parts from reference TRBV19 and TRBJ2-1): DGGITQSPKYLFRKEGQNVTLSCEQNLNHDAMYWYRQDPGQGLRLIYYSQIVNDFQKGDIAEGYSVSREKKESFPLTVTSAQKNPTAFYLCASRGGAGGWNEQFFGPGTRLTVL.

Turning to this clone: The read halts 3 residues ahead of the CDR3 end, with the missing end drawn from the germline J gene. The chain has TRBV6-2 or TRBV6-3 and TRBJ2-1, with D perhaps TRBD2 (5 bases). This CDR3 has 16 residues. The germline V gene encodes CDR1 MNHEY and CDR2 SVGEGT. The V end lost 3 bases, the J end lost 4 bases, and 16 bases lay between the germline ends. The part of the CDR3 DNA that was read is TGTGCCAGCAGTTATCCTGTTGAGAGGGCATACAATGAG. Protein sequence: CASSYPVERAYNE. The complete CDR3 reads CASSYPVERAYNEQFF.

As for this clone: The sequenced fragment ends 3 residues before the CDR3 boundary, so the rest is inferred from the germline J gene. The chain has TRBV2 and TRBJ1-5; D not certain. Trimming removed 6 bases from V and 4 bases from J, with 10 bases in between. From germline, CDR1 is SNHLY and CDR2 FYNNEI. CDR3 length: 13 amino acids. The CDR3 bases that were read are TGTGCCAGCAGAGAGGACTTTAATCAGCCC. This sequence encodes CASREDFNQP. The whole CDR3 is CASREDFNQPQHF.

Concerning this clone itself: The CDR3 goes on 3 residues after the read ends, and that part is filled in from the germline J gene. The chain carries TRBV5-1 and TRBJ1-1; 7 bases map to TRBD1. Per the germline V gene, CDR1 is SGHRS and CDR2 is YFSETQ. The CDR3 sequence is 13 residues long. The V segment lost 4 bases and the J segment 5 bases; nucleotides outside the gene matches: 5. The covered CDR3 bases are TGCGCCAGCAGCACCACAGGGGAGACTGAA. Its protein is CASSTTGETE. The full CDR3 is CASSTTGETEAFF. Filled out from reference TRBV5-1 and TRBJ1-1, the complete variable domain reads KAGVTQTPRYLIKTRGQQVTLSCSPISGHRSVSWYQQTPGQGLQFLFEYFSETQRNKGNFPGRFSGRQFSNSRSEMNVSTLELGDSALYLCASSTTGETEAFFGQGTRLTVV.

Turning to this clone: Read coverage stops 3 residues before the CDR3 terminus; the germline J gene supplies the remainder. The chain employs TRBV19 and TRBJ1-6; 7 bases are a match to TRBD1. The CDR3 length is 15 residues. CDR1 is LNHDA, CDR2 SQIVND, per germline (reference sequence). The V gene end was trimmed by 6 bases and the J gene end by 9 bases; junction bases not matched to a gene: 11. CDR3 DNA (partial): TGTGCCAGTAGGAAAGACAGGGACCTGGCTTCACCC. Its translation is CASRKDRDLASP. In full, the CDR3 is CASRKDRDLASPLHF.

Worth noting for this clone: The read terminates 3 residues before the CDR3 end, so the remaining end is supplied by the germline J gene. The chain carries TRBV11-2 and TRBJ2-5; TRBD2 might be the D (7 bases). Germline loops: CDR1 SGHAT, CDR2 FQNNGV. This CDR3 region has 13 residues. Trimming pared 4 bases from V and 5 bases from J, leaving 11 bases between. CDR3 sequence: CASSSPGGETQYF. The sequenced CDR3 bases are TGTGCCAGCAGCTCCCCGGGGGGCGAGACC.

Points on this clone: Read sequence stops 3 residues before the CDR3 end, and the germline J gene provides the missing end. The chain recombines TRBV14 with TRBJ2-7; D remains ambiguous. Trimming took off 3 bases at V and 0 bases at J, with 18 bases between the two ends. The CDR3 is 17 residues long. Germline CDR1 is SGHDN and CDR2 is FVKESK. CDR3 sequence reads: CASSHGRLTVSSYEQYF. CDR3 bases read: TGTGCCAGCAGCCATGGCAGGCTCACGGTCAGCTCCTACGAG.

In the case of this clone: The CDR3 is cut off 3 residues early in the read; its end comes from the germline J gene. The rearrangement uses TRBV19 and TRBJ1-2; 8 bases fit TRBD1. The CDR3 length is 15 residues. From germline, CDR1 is LNHDA and CDR2 SQIVND (reference sequence). V gave up 10 bases and J gave up 0 bases; unmatched junction bases: 10. The CDR3 spells CATWTGFSSNYGYTF. CDR3 DNA (partial): TGTGCCACCTGGACAGGGTTCTCTTCTAACTATGGC.

Concerning this clone itself: Read data end 3 residues before the CDR3 end; the end is taken from the germline J gene. The chain recombines TRBV7-8 with TRBJ1-6; 8 bases are a match to TRBD1. Germline V gene lookup returns CDR1 SGHVS and CDR2 FQNEAQ. This CDR3 contains 15 residues. The CDR3 loop reads CASTDWTGSFSPLHF. The sequenced part of the CDR3 DNA is TGTGCCAGCACCGATTGGACAGGGTCTTTTTCCCCC.

For this clone: The sequenced fragment ends 3 residues before the CDR3 boundary, so the rest is inferred from the germline J gene. This chain links TRBV18 with TRBJ1-2; TRBD1 is a possible D gene (5 bases). The CDR3 has 16 amino acids. The V gene's germline CDR1 is KGHSH and CDR2 LQKENI. Trimming removed 2 bases at V and 0 bases at J, with 13 bases between. The CDR3 DNA, read in part, is TGTGCCAGCTCACCAAAGACCGACAGTTCTAACTATGGC. It translates to CASSPKTDSSNYG. The entire CDR3 protein reads CASSPKTDSSNYGYTF.